This T cell receptor (beta chain) was documented in a study of cytomegalovirus exposure and HLA in healthy donors. About the study: An early data release held tens of millions of unique TCRs from HLA-typed donors.

This CDR3 comprises 15 residues. CDR1 and CDR2 from the germline V gene are MNHNS and SASEGT. The V gene lost 5 bases and the J gene lost 5 bases, with 15 bases spanning the gap. Study results and limitations: Among the CMV-associated chains, three were confirmed in vitro as specific for CMV antigens. Earlier findings revealed that most TCR beta V segments proved productive either about 87% or about 30% of the time.

The PCR had 60 Vbeta and 13 Jbeta primers. Some clones are missing from TCRdb's copy, which holds only in-frame ones; the method was immunoSEQ multiplex PCR. The sample shows more than 150,000 clones, approximately 80% of them seen only once. With regard to this clone: Its specificity is not known.

V gene TRBV6-1 combines with J gene TRBJ1-4; possibly TRBD1 for D (6 bases). Sequenced: PBMCs. The TCR was taken from a girl aged 10-17 years in good health and CMV-seropositive. The CDR3 reads CASSRAGVSNEKLFF. The CDR3 DNA follows: TGTGCCAGCAGTCGGGCAGGGGTTTCGAATGAAAAACTGTTTTTT.